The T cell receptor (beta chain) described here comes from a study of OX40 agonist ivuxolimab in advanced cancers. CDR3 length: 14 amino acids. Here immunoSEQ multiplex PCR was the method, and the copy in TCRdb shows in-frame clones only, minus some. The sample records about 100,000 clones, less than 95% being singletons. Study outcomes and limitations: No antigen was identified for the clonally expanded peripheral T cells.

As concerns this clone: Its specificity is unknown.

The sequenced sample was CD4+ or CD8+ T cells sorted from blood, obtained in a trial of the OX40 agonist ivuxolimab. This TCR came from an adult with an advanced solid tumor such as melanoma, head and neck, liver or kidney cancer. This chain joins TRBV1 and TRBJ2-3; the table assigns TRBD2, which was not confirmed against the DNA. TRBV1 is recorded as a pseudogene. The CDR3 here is CTSSLRLSTDTQYF. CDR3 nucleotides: TGCACCAGCAGCCTCCGACTCAGCACAGATACGCAGTATTTT.